Listed below are T cell receptor beta chains from one sample, sequenced in a study of CD8 T cells in Susac syndrome. TCRdb reprocessed the immunoSEQ multiplex PCR reads with MiXCR, giving one entry per CDR3 protein. Of hundreds of thousands of distinct CDR3 sequences listed, about 85% are singletons. Sequencing was done on a sample of CD8+ T cells from PBMCs. These receptors were taken from a human donor with multiple sclerosis. CDR3s include the opening cysteine and the closing phenylalanine or tryptophan. The order of the fields is J gene, V gene, clone size, D gene, CDR3 protein, CDR3 DNA. The D gene is left open where the match is weak. Clone size is stated in some rows and not others, as once, few, many or a class when expanded.

TRBJ1-1 | TRBV14 | . | . | CASSQDPWQKNTEAFF | TGTGCCAGCAGCCAAGATCCCTGGCAGAAGAACACTGAAGCTTTCTTT
TRBJ2-1 | TRBV6-1 | . | . | CASTVWDERYNEQFF | TGTGCCAGCACGGTCTGGGACGAAAGATACAATGAGCAGTTCTTC
TRBJ2-5 | TRBV6-5 | . | . | CASSYVSGETQYF | TGTGCCAGCAGTTACGTCAGCGGGGAGACCCAGTACTTC
TRBJ1-1 | TRBV6-1 | . | TRBD1 | CASSDGDRLNTEAFF | TGTGCCAGCAGTGATGGGGACAGGCTGAACACTGAAGCTTTCTTT
TRBJ2-2 | TRBV12-3/TRBV12-4 | . | . | CASTQESILAGELFF | TGTGCCAGCACCCAGGAGTCTATCCTCGCCGGGGAGCTGTTTTTT
TRBJ1-6 | TRBV7-9 | . | . | CASSLADGIHSPLHF | TGTGCCAGCAGCTTAGCTGATGGAATTCATTCACCCCTCCACTTT
TRBJ1-6 | TRBV5-6 | . | . | CASSSYTARGSSPLHF | TGTGCCAGCAGCTCCTACACCGCCAGGGGTAGTTCACCCCTCCACTTT
TRBJ1-3 | TRBV19 | . | . | CASSNEGEMAGNTIYF | TGTGCCAGTAGCAACGAGGGAGAAATGGCTGGAAACACCATATATTTT
TRBJ2-3 | TRBV7-8 | . | . | CASRRLGTDTQYF | TGTGCCAGCAGACGTCTTGGCACAGATACGCAGTATTTT
TRBJ2-2 | TRBV5-5 | . | . | CASGELGFKRSVHGELFF | TGTGCCAGCGGCGAGCTAGGGTTCAAAAGGAGTGTTCACGGGGAGCTGTTTTTT
TRBJ2-7 | TRBV15 | . | . | CATSRDRGSSYEQYF | TGTGCCACCAGCAGGGACAGAGGGAGCTCCTACGAGCAGTACTTC
TRBJ2-1 | TRBV7-9 | once | TRBD2 | CASSPSGTSSENEQFF | TGTGCCAGCAGCCCTAGTGGGACTAGCTCAGAAAATGAGCAGTTCTTC
TRBJ1-1 | TRBV28 | . | . | CASSLSGEPEAFF | TGTGCCAGCAGTTTGTCAGGGGAGCCTGAAGCTTTCTTT
TRBJ1-2 | TRBV5-1 | . | . | CASSLEAGLGYGYTF | TGCGCCAGCAGCTTGGAGGCGGGATTGGGCTATGGCTACACCTTC
TRBJ1-4 | TRBV5-4 | . | . | CASSQQAGEEEKLFF | TGTGCCAGCAGCCAGCAGGCCGGAGAGGAAGAAAAACTGTTTTTT
TRBJ2-7 | TRBV29-1 | . | . | CSVALISNSYEQYF | TGCAGCGTTGCCCTTATCTCAAACTCCTACGAGCAGTACTTC
TRBJ2-5 | TRBV13 | . | . | CASSLGGGGGKTQYF | TGTGCCAGCAGCTTAGGAGGGGGGGGAGGGAAGACCCAGTACTTC
TRBJ2-7 | TRBV19 | . | . | CASSIGSTGIYEQYF | TGTGCCAGTAGTATTGGGTCTACCGGGATATACGAGCAGTACTTC
TRBJ2-7 | TRBV4-1 | . | TRBD2 | CASSRLGTSYRSEQYF | TGCGCCAGCAGCCGCCTCGGGACTAGCTATCGTTCCGAGCAGTACTTC